This T cell receptor (beta chain) was obtained from a study of blood T cell repertoires in COVID-19. Background on the study: Sites across the United States, Italy and Spain contributed samples from acute and convalescent COVID-19. In each case, the material was cDNA or gDNA derived from T cells, B-cell-depleted T cells, or PBMCs.

The repertoire was sequenced with immunoSEQ multiplex PCR; TCRdb's copy has only in-frame clones and lacks some. This repertoire shows fewer than 200,000 clones, around nine tenths found once; its top ten account for 2.5% to 3%. Seattle's enrolled individuals joined amid active infection and were then monitored longitudinally. There are 13 residues in the CDR3. Germline loops: CDR1 LGHDT, CDR2 YNNKEL (reference sequence). The ends were cut back, 3 bases at V and 4 bases at J, with 9 bases in the middle. The chain combines TRBV3-1 (or the pseudogene TRBV3-2) with TRBJ1-1; unclear D gene. The TCR comes from a woman older than 75 with COVID-19, enrolled during active disease. Sequenced: peripheral blood. CDR3 in DNA: TGTGCCAGCAGCCATTCCTCGGTCACTGAAGCTTTCTTT. Translated, it gives CASSHSSVTEAFF.